The T cell receptor beta chain under discussion was sequenced for a study of OX40 agonist ivuxolimab in advanced cancers. Study information: Partial responses were recorded for three patients, including one with hepatocellular carcinoma and two with cutaneous melanoma.

Sequencing used immunoSEQ multiplex PCR; TCRdb keeps in-frame clones, though not all of them. The table records roughly 30,000 clones, roughly 76% of them present only once. This clonotype was sampled from an adult with an advanced solid tumor such as melanoma, head and neck, liver or kidney cancer. This material consisted of CD4+ or CD8+ T cells sorted from blood, taken in a trial of the OX40 agonist ivuxolimab.

CDR3 loop: CASSLGYGNNQPQHF. In DNA form, the CDR3 reads TGTGCCAGCAGCTTAGGGTATGGTAACAATCAGCCCCAGCATTTT. V and J are TRBV7-2 and TRBJ1-5; D ambiguous. The CDR3 loop spans 15 amino acids. Trimming took off 1 base at V and 3 bases at J, with 10 bases between the two ends. Germline-derived CDR1 and CDR2 are SGHTA and FQGNSA.